This TCR beta chain was captured by sequencing in a study of T cells in Graves' hyperthyroidism and ophthalmopathy. The V and J ends lost 8 bases and 13 bases respectively, with 17 bases between them. Germline lookup yields CDR1 MNHNS and CDR2 SASEGT. The CDR3 runs 12 residues. The CDR3 regions of TCR beta were amplified from RNA transcripts. First-round RT-PCR of the TCR CDR3 relied on the HTBI primer set. TCRdb called the multiplex PCR reads again in MiXCR, with one record for every CDR3 protein. The table records about 300,000 distinct CDR3 sequences, roughly 19% of them present only once. The sample taken for sequencing was blood. The TCR originated in a man over 45 with Graves' ophthalmopathy. The chain joins TRBV6-1 to TRBJ2-2, with D possibly matching TRBD2 (5 bases). CDR3 residues: CASLEGPAALFF. CDR3 sequence (DNA): TGTGCCAGCCTCGAGGGCCCGGCTGCGCTGTTTTTT.